This TCR beta chain is from a study of T cells in Graves' hyperthyroidism and ophthalmopathy (dated by TCRdb to about 2019). With regard to the full study: Peripheral blood samples were taken at initial diagnosis, before any treatment was given. Thyroid tissue and blood T-cell repertoires from more than five Graves' hyperthyroidism patients were also compared in the study. Following sampling, methimazole starting at 30 mg daily was given to hyperthyroidism patients, and high-dose intravenous methylprednisolone was given to ophthalmopathy patients. Whether ophthalmopathy could be predicted prospectively was tested in an independent validation cohort made up of under 20 hyperthyroidism patients plus 17 patients who later progressed to ophthalmopathy. The 100 or so discovery patients were divided at random into training and test sets in a 7:3 ratio. TCR Vbeta CDR3 sequencing of approximately 140 peripheral blood samples (approximately 44 ophthalmopathy, about 74 hyperthyroidism and roughly 17 progressor patients) is reported in the paper. To identify distinguishing TCR V-J signatures, a discovery cohort of around 100 patients was used, comprising fewer than 45 with Graves' ophthalmopathy and around 60 with stable Graves' hyperthyroidism.

Ten or more counts support this clonotype. Its cognate antigen has yet to be identified. One base away there is no much larger clone; base qualities are not given. The germline V gene specifies SGHNT as CDR1 and YENEEA as CDR2. Here V drops 0 bases and J drops 4 bases, and the junction holds 16 bases not matched to any gene. There are 19 amino acids in the CDR3, from cysteine to phenylalanine inclusive. Only the CDR3 portion is preserved as DNA: 57 bases, with reading frame beginning at the first base. Study-wide findings and limitations: Blood samples also contained most of the expanded thyroid clonotypes (frequency above 0.001), which suggests that blood repertoires may reflect thyroid immune responses. Ophthalmopathy was separated from stable hyperthyroidism by a 13 V-J signature model, with approximately 90% sensitivity and around 81% specificity obtained in cross-validation and 80%/75% obtained in testing. Sample size was not statistically predetermined, and blinding of investigators to group allocation was not performed. In validation, the model predicted progression to ophthalmopathy a median of around six months before onset, with over 55% sensitivity and 72.22% specificity.

TCR beta CDR3 regions were amplified from RNA transcripts. The first round of RT-PCR for the TCR CDR3 was performed with the HTBI primer set and the Qiagen OneStep RT-PCR kit. The libraries were constructed in a second round of multiplex PCR and then size-selected and purified. The libraries were sequenced on an Illumina HiSeq2000 using paired-end 100 bp reads. In the source study's methods: Raw data were processed with SOAPnuke, discarding reads with adapters, uncalled bases, mean Phred below 15, or no exact constant-primer or identifier match. COPE v1.2.5 was used to merge high-quality paired reads, and clonotypes were defined as unique nucleotide sequences. MiTCR v1.1 was used to align the clonotypes against IMGT TRBV, TRBD and TRBJ reference segments. Only V-J combinations with frequency above 0.0001, covering about 99% of repertoires, were analysed. A TCS score was defined as the ratio between F50 (clonal expansion) and ExV (chaos), using BLOSUM62-based TCRdist between CDR3 peptides within each V-J. Welch's t-statistics and random forest reduced fewer than 600 V-J features to 10 to 15, which were used in a naive Bayes classifier (R e1071). The public reads were quality trimmed at Q25 with fastp and then assembled into clones with MiXCR by TCRdb, keeping productive beta chains. CDR3 protein duplicates are merged, each entry listing the most common genes and DNA. It is TCRdb's table, rather than the study itself, that gives the V and J calls and clone size. Here the sample has approximately 600,000 distinct CDR3 sequences; less than 25% occur a single time. Around a third of the sample is in the top ten clones.

Ophthalmopathy patients had moderately to severely active disease, with a Clinical Activity Score of 3 or more, a NOSPECS grade of 4 or more, and a disease duration of less than 3 months. Patients with uncontrolled infections, other autoimmune diseases, pregnancy or lactation were excluded. Diagnoses were established on the basis of clinical symptoms, serum thyroxine and TRAb, thyroid ultrasound, and orbital computed tomography. Ficoll-Paque density gradient centrifugation was used to isolate PBMCs from 8 to 10 ml of fresh peripheral blood. Total RNA was extracted using Trizol reagent, and RNA quality was assessed on an Agilent 2100 Bioanalyzer.

Sequenced material: blood. This chain is built from TRBV11-3 and TRBJ1-2; 8 of the junction bases match TRBD1. The sequence came from a man aged 25 to 40 with Graves' ophthalmopathy. The DNA sequence is as follows: TGTGCCAGCAGCTTAGAAGCGGTCGGGACAGGACGAATTCTCTATGGCTACACCTTC. It codes for CASSLEAVGTGRILYGYTF.